This entry lists 29 T cell receptor beta chains sequenced from one sample in a study of T cells in Graves' hyperthyroidism and ophthalmopathy. RNA transcripts were the template for amplifying TCR beta CDR3 regions. TCR CDR3 underwent first-round RT-PCR with the HTBI primer set. MiXCR, applied by TCRdb to the multiplex PCR reads, yields one record per CDR3 protein. The data contain under 300,000 distinct CDR3 sequences, 25% of them seen just once; the ten biggest clones take up 25% to 30%. Material for sequencing was blood. Source of these receptors: a man in his forties with Graves' hyperthyroidism that later progressed to Graves' ophthalmopathy.

Only one count was recorded for this clonotype. V is TRBV20-1 and J is TRBJ1-5; tentatively, D is TRBD1 (6 bases). CDR3 size: 14 residues. Germline lookup yields CDR1 DFQATT and CDR2 SNEGSKA (reference sequence). Trimming took 7 bases from V and 4 from J, leaving 17 bases between them. The CDR3 bases are TGCAGTGTTAATACAGGGACGGGAAATCAGCCCCAGCATTTT. This gives the protein CSVNTGTGNQPQHF.

This clonotype was seen repeatedly, ten times or more. This rearrangement joins TRBV2 to TRBJ1-2; TRBD1 agrees at 7 bases. Germline assignment: CDR1 SNHLY and CDR2 FYNNEI. The length of the CDR3 is 14 residues. After removal of 7 bases from V and 2 bases from J, the junction contained 7 bases not matched to a gene. The CDR3 here is CASNRQGENYGYTF. The CDR3 coding sequence is TGTGCCAGCAACAGACAGGGAGAGAACTATGGCTACACCTTC.

This clonotype came up a few times. The genes are TRBV14 and TRBJ1-3; 7 bases agree with TRBD1. Looked up from germline, CDR1 is SGHDN and CDR2 is FVKESK. The CDR3 loop spans 17 amino acids. Trimming removed 1 base from V and 0 bases from J; junction bases left unmatched: 6. The CDR3 nucleotides are TGTGCCAGCAGCCAAGCCCTCGGGACAGTCTCTGGAAACACCATATATTTT. Encoded protein: CASSQALGTVSGNTIYF.

The V and J genes are TRBV6-5 and TRBJ1-5; TRBD1 agrees at 7 bases. Germline CDR1 is MNHEY and CDR2 is SVGAGI. V lost 4 bases to trimming and J lost 0 bases; unmatched junction nucleotides: 3. The CDR3 loop spans 15 amino acids. CDR3 protein: CASSSGQVSNQPQHF. CDR3 nucleotide sequence: TGTGCCAGCAGTTCCGGACAGGTTAGCAATCAGCCCCAGCATTTT.

The chain is built from TRBV12-3 or TRBV12-4 and TRBJ1-2, with 9 bases lining up with TRBD1. The CDR3 spans 16 residues. J lost 4 bases, V lost 2 bases, and 8 bases had no gene match. The CDR3 here is CASSLPLLDRGYGYTF. DNA of the CDR3: TGTGCCAGCAGTTTACCCTTGTTGGACAGGGGCTATGGCTACACCTTC.

The chain uses TRBV12-3 or TRBV12-4 and TRBJ2-7, with TRBD1 matching 9 bases. The length of the CDR3 is 13 residues. V trimming: 5 bases; J trimming: 5 bases; junction bases outside the gene matches: 4. The CDR3, as DNA: TGTGCCAGCAGTAAGGACAGGGGAGACGAGCAGTACTTC. Its translation is CASSKDRGDEQYF.

The table lists this clonotype with many counts. This sequence joins TRBV28 and TRBJ1-2; D gene uncertain. The length of the CDR3 is 14 residues. Germline V gene data show CDR1 as MDHEN and CDR2 as SYDVKM. V shed 2 bases and J shed 5 bases, with 12 bases lying between them. CDR3 nucleotide sequence: TGTGCCAGCAGTTTACCCGGCGAGGGTTATGGCTACACCTTC. Amino acid sequence: CASSLPGEGYGYTF.

The chain is built from TRBV28 and TRBJ2-2; D not certain. This CDR3 has 13 residues. Trimming removed 7 bases from V and 2 bases from J, with 8 bases in between. Germline V lookup: CDR1 MDHEN, CDR2 SYDVKM. The CDR3 is CASMSFNTGELFF. The CDR3 nucleotides are TGTGCCAGCATGAGCTTCAACACCGGGGAGCTGTTTTTT.

This clonotype was picked up many times. The rearrangement links TRBV14 to TRBJ1-1; the match to TRBD1 covers 8 bases. The CDR3 is 15 amino acids. Germline CDR1 SGHDN, CDR2 FVKESK. The V segment lost 0 bases and the J segment 5 bases; nucleotides outside the gene matches: 5. CDR3 sequence reads: CASSQETGERTEAFF. DNA of the CDR3: TGTGCCAGCAGCCAAGAGACAGGGGAAAGGACTGAAGCTTTCTTT.

In this sample, this clonotype turned up many times. The V gene is TRBV20-1, the J gene TRBJ2-7; the D gene could be TRBD1 or TRBD2 (5 bases each). V lost 5 bases and J 5 bases, leaving 22 bases between the germline ends. The CDR3 totals 15 residues. CDR1 and CDR2 (germline): DFQATT, SNEGSKA (reference sequence). The CDR3 region has the DNA TGCAGTGCTCGAAGCCTGGGACCTCTAGACCACGAGCAGTACTTC. Its protein is CSARSLGPLDHEQYF.

This clonotype was recorded many times. This chain connects TRBV7-2 to TRBJ2-7; D tentatively fits TRBD1 or TRBD2 (5 bases each). There are 19 residues in the CDR3. Germline V lookup: CDR1 SGHTA, CDR2 FQGNSA. Deletions cut 5 bases from V and 3 bases from J, with 29 bases between. CDR3 sequence (DNA): TGTGCCAGCAGCCTTGACCTGGTAACCCAGTTGGGACGGGACTACGAGCAGTACTTC. Amino acid sequence: CASSLDLVTQLGRDYEQYF.

The chain is built from TRBV7-3 and TRBJ2-5; TRBD1 might be the D (5 bases). The CDR3 has 15 amino acids. Germline V CDR1 and CDR2: SGHTA, FQGTGA. V was clipped by 4 bases and J by 5 bases, with 17 bases between them. The CDR3 protein is CASSYQHGPGETQYF. The CDR3 DNA reads as TGTGCCAGCAGCTACCAACACGGCCCAGGGGAGACCCAGTACTTC.

This clonotype was detected ten times or more. V usage is TRBV19 and J usage is TRBJ1-6; D perhaps matches TRBD1 (6 bases). The CDR3 is made up of 15 amino acids. The ends were cut back, 5 bases at V and 11 bases at J, with 19 bases in the middle. From germline, CDR1 is LNHDA and CDR2 SQIVND (reference sequence). As DNA, the CDR3 is TGTGCCAGTAGTCCGGTGGGGACACAACCTACACCCCTCCACTTT. As protein: CASSPVGTQPTPLHF.

The gene calls are TRBV9 and TRBJ1-2; 8 nucleotides agree with TRBD1. This CDR3 contains 16 residues. V trimming: 0 bases; J trimming: 8 bases; junction bases outside the gene matches: 12. Germline V lookup: CDR1 SGDLS, CDR2 YYNGEE. CDR3 loop: CASSVDPSGQGGGYTF. The CDR3 nucleotides are TGTGCCAGCAGCGTAGACCCCTCAGGACAGGGCGGAGGCTACACCTTC.

The chain has TRBV5-1 and TRBJ1-5; D gene ambiguous. The CDR3 loop spans 14 amino acids. Trimming cost V 4 bases and J 5 bases, with 13 bases left between them. Looked up from germline, CDR1 is SGHRS and CDR2 is YFSETQ. The CDR3 region is CASSADPGDQPQHF. CDR3 bases: TGCGCCAGCAGCGCGGACCCAGGCGATCAGCCCCAGCATTTT.

The rearrangement links TRBV5-1 to TRBJ1-2; D remains unclear. The germline CDR1 and CDR2 sequences are SGHRS and YFSETQ. Trimming removed 0 bases at V and 6 bases at J, with 12 bases between. The CDR3 is made up of 14 amino acids. CDR3: CASSLEGSVDGYTF. The CDR3 nucleotides are TGCGCCAGCAGCTTGGAGGGTTCTGTCGATGGCTACACCTTC.

This chain joins TRBV28 and TRBJ1-5, with a possible D match to TRBD1 (6 bases). Trimming removed 5 bases at V and 5 bases at J, with 16 bases between. CDR3 length: 15 residues. CDR1 and CDR2 (germline): MDHEN, SYDVKM. CDR3 sequence (DNA): TGTGCCAGCAGTCCCGGCTGGGGGCTCGATCAGCCCCAGCATTTT. Translating gives CASSPGWGLDQPQHF.

This clonotype was recorded at least ten times. V and J are TRBV24-1 and TRBJ1-2; D call uncertain. Trimming removed 6 bases from V and 3 bases from J, with 10 bases in between. Germline CDR1 reads KGHDR; CDR2 reads SFDVKD. The CDR3 sequence is 13 residues long. CDR3 DNA: TGTGCCACCAGTCGATACAACGACTATGGCTACACCTTC. This encodes CATSRYNDYGYTF.

This clonotype was seen many times. The chain uses TRBV7-7 and TRBJ2-5, with 13 bases matching TRBD2. CDR1 and CDR2 from the germline V gene are SSHAT and FNYEAQ (reference sequence). The ends lost 4 bases at V and 0 bases at J; junction bases unmatched: 11. The CDR3 has 19 amino acids. The chain's CDR3 is CASSSKPPGLAGYQETQYF. The CDR3 coding sequence is TGTGCCAGCAGCTCAAAACCCCCGGGACTAGCGGGGTACCAAGAGACCCAGTACTTC.

This clonotype was seen many times. The J gene is TRBJ2-7, the V gene TRBV20-1; TRBD1 matches at 7 bases. The V gene end was trimmed by 5 bases and the J gene end by 3 bases; junction bases not matched to a gene: 10. This CDR3 has 14 amino acids. The germline gives CDR1 DFQATT, CDR2 SNEGSKA (reference sequence). Here the CDR3 reads CSAPSGTENYEQYF. The CDR3 DNA sequence: TGCAGTGCTCCATCCGGGACAGAAAACTACGAGCAGTACTTC.

This clonotype was seen many times. The V call is TRBV20-1, the J call TRBJ2-7; perhaps TRBD2 as D (5 bases). Looked up from germline, CDR1 is DFQATT and CDR2 is SNEGSKA (reference sequence). The CDR3 consists of 13 residues. Deletions cut 7 bases from V and 5 bases from J, with 18 bases between. The CDR3 loop reads CSGASGSLHEQYF. CDR3 nucleotide sequence: TGCAGTGGCGCCTCTGGGAGCCTACACGAGCAGTACTTC.

This clonotype was seen many times. This chain links TRBV14 with TRBJ2-7; TRBD2 agrees at 9 bases. Looked up from germline, CDR1 is SGHDN and CDR2 is FVKESK. This CDR3 is 14 amino acids long. V trimming: 0 bases; J trimming: 6 bases; junction bases outside the gene matches: 3. This chain's CDR3 is CASSQDSGSLEQYF. The DNA of the CDR3 is TGTGCCAGCAGCCAAGATAGCGGGAGTCTCGAGCAGTACTTC.

This clonotype was counted many times. V usage is TRBV28 and J usage is TRBJ2-7; D call uncertain. Looked up from germline, CDR1 is MDHEN and CDR2 is SYDVKM. V lost 1 base, J lost 5 bases, and 9 bases lay in between. The length of the CDR3 is 13 residues. The CDR3 sequence: CASSLFSRNEQYF. In DNA form, the CDR3 reads TGTGCCAGCAGTTTATTTAGTCGGAACGAGCAGTACTTC.

The table lists this clonotype with many counts. The chain employs TRBV29-1 and TRBJ2-5, with TRBD1 as a possible D gene (7 bases). The germline V gene encodes CDR1 SQVTM and CDR2 ANQGSEA. The V gene lost 4 bases and the J gene lost 5 bases, with 8 bases spanning the gap. The CDR3 covers 11 residues. The CDR3 spells CSVAGGETQYF. The CDR3, as DNA: TGCAGCGTTGCAGGGGGGGAGACCCAGTACTTC.

The V gene is TRBV10-3, the J gene TRBJ1-2, with unresolved D. Trimming pared 7 bases from V and 8 bases from J, leaving 14 bases between. Germline-derived CDR1 and CDR2 are ENHRY and SYGVKD. There are 12 residues in the CDR3. This CDR3 reads CAITGREEGYTF. DNA of the CDR3: TGTGCCATCACCGGAAGGGAGGAGGGCTACACCTTC.

The sample holds many counts of this clonotype. The J gene is TRBJ1-2, the V gene TRBV10-3, with 7 bases aligning to TRBD1. Germline values: CDR1 ENHRY, CDR2 SYGVKD. CDR3 length: 14 residues. The J segment lost 6 bases and the V segment lost 9 bases, leaving 13 bases of the junction unmatched. CDR3 nucleotides: TGTGCCATACACAGGGGAGAATTCGAGAATGGCTACACCTTC. This encodes CAIHRGEFENGYTF.

This clonotype was recorded many times. Lacking the conserved final phenylalanine or tryptophan, this CDR3 likely reflects a read error. V is TRBV30 and J is TRBJ1-5; D is ambiguous. This CDR3 region has 13 residues. The germline V gene has CDR1 GTSNPN and CDR2 SVGIG (reference sequence). Trimming removed 3 bases at V and 4 bases at J, with 10 bases between. The chain's CDR3 is CAWSPGWNQPQHL. CDR3 DNA sequence: TGTGCCTGGAGCCCTGGGTGGAATCAGCCCCAGCATCTT.

This clonotype was recorded at least ten times. The J gene is TRBJ2-7, the V gene TRBV5-1; D is undetermined. V lost 0 bases and J 7 bases, leaving 11 bases between the germline ends. Germline V gene sequence: CDR1 SGHRS, CDR2 YFSETQ. CDR3 length equals 13 residues. The chain's CDR3 is CASSLVVPREQYF. The CDR3 bases are TGCGCCAGCAGCTTGGTTGTTCCCCGGGAGCAGTACTTC.

This clonotype was counted ten times or more. The J gene is TRBJ1-5, the V gene TRBV6-5, with TRBD1 as a possible D gene (5 bases). From germline, CDR1 is MNHEY and CDR2 SVGAGI. Deletions cut 1 base from V and 6 bases from J, with 10 bases between. The CDR3 totals 14 residues. CDR3 nucleotides: TGTGCCAGCAGTTACTTGGGGGGGGGTCAGCCCCAGCATTTT. This encodes CASSYLGGGQPQHF.